This TCR beta chain was observed in a study of spatial heterogeneity in lung cancer. About the research overall: As counted in raw reads, each unique TCR and UMI combination appeared more than ten times on average.

General observations from the study: Circulating ubiquitous expanded tumor TCRs were observed more frequently at resection than at follow-up.

The sample holds many counts of this clonotype. Its antigen is not identified. V lost 2 bases, J lost 1 base, and 5 bases lay in between. Germline V gene data show CDR1 as MNHEY and CDR2 as SVGAGI. CDR3 length: 13 amino acids. Unique molecular identifiers tagged every individual TCR cDNA molecule. TCRdb recomputed calls from the 5' RACE reads with MiXCR, one row per CDR3 protein. The sample has 39,000 or so distinct CDR3 sequences; around 7.2% are singletons. Time point of the sample: sample taken at primary tumor resection. The input material, whole RNA from tumor, nontumor lung or frozen PBMC, was sequenced unsorted. Samples were obtained from some 70 donors, all untreated early-stage non-small cell lung cancer patients.

This TCR was recovered from a male donor with early-stage non-small cell lung cancer. Here the sequenced sample was PBMCs, taken at surgery. The J gene is TRBJ1-1, the V gene TRBV6-5; D is unresolved. The CDR3 coding sequence is TGTGCCAGCAGTTACAACCAGAACACTGAAGCTTTCTTT. Its protein is CASSYNQNTEAFF.